This TCR beta chain derives from a study of T cells in Graves' hyperthyroidism and ophthalmopathy. This clonotype was detected only once. Antigen specificity is unknown. Just one base apart from a much larger clone, this may be a read error. Diagnoses were made from clinical symptoms, serum measures (thyroxine and TRAb), thyroid ultrasound and orbital computed tomography. Study-level findings and limits: The model foresaw ophthalmopathy a median around 6.4 months prior to onset.

TCR beta CDR3 region amplification was performed from RNA transcripts. The HTBI primer set drove a first-round RT-PCR of the TCR CDR3. Using its own MiXCR run on the multiplex PCR reads, TCRdb lists one record per CDR3 protein. The data contain 500,000 or so distinct CDR3 sequences, 15% to 20% of them singletons. The CDR3 totals 16 residues. The germline V gene has CDR1 SGHDN and CDR2 FVKESK. V is TRBV14 and J is TRBJ2-1; TRBD2 agrees at 9 bases. The J call may be wrong; the DNA end is better matched by TRBJ2-7. Sample: blood. The TCR was taken from a woman under 30 with Graves' ophthalmopathy. The CDR3 region is CASSPMGTSSYNEQYF. As DNA, the CDR3 is TGTGCCAGCAGCCCTATGGGGACTAGCTCCTACAATGAGCAGTACTTC.